This note documents a single T cell receptor beta chain sequence. This sample was taken from a study of blood T cell repertoires in COVID-19. Germline CDR1 SGHTS, CDR2 YDEGEE. CDR3 size: 15 residues. V was trimmed by 1 base and J by 3 bases, leaving 11 bases between them. Original analysis: By means of reference gene primer amplification, nucleated cell counts were estimated. Here immunoSEQ multiplex PCR was the method, and the copy in TCRdb shows in-frame clones only, minus some. Clonal size and the V and J genes are those of that table, whereas D and trimming came from the DNA. Of some 230,000 clones listed, about nine tenths were seen once; the top ten hold around 2.2%.

The TCR comes from a man in his thirties or forties who had recovered from COVID-19. Material for sequencing was peripheral blood. The chain is built from TRBV5-8 and TRBJ2-1, with a tentative D call TRBD1 (6 bases). CDR3 bases: TGTGCCAGCAGCTTGTTGAGGGGGTACTACAATGAGCAGTTCTTC. Protein: CASSLLRGYYNEQFF. Together with reference TRBV5-8 and TRBJ2-1, the CDR3 gives the full variable domain: EAGVTQSPTHLIKTRGQQATLRCSPISGHTSVYWYQQALGLGLQFLLWYDEGEERNRGNFPPRFSGRQFPNYSSELNVNALELEDSALYLCASSLLRGYYNEQFFGPGTRLTVL.